This T cell receptor beta chain is drawn from a study of blood T cell repertoires in COVID-19. Across the whole study: COVID-19 samples, acute and convalescent, were from the United States, Italy and Spain. PBMCs, B-cell-depleted T cells, or T cells provided the cDNA or gDNA that made up the material.

Trimming at V came to 4 bases and at J to 6 bases, leaving 7 bases not matched to a gene. The V gene's germline CDR1 is KGHSH and CDR2 LQKENI. The CDR3 runs to 15 residues. Repertoires were generated with immunoSEQ multiplex PCR, while TCRdb's copy carries only in-frame clones and drops some. The profile shows about 35,000 clones, about 90% of them singletons. The receptor was derived from a human donor in a cohort sampled during active COVID-19. V and J are TRBV18 and TRBJ2-3, with 10 bases matching TRBD2. Sequencing was done on a sample of peripheral blood. This CDR3 is CASSRSLAGLDTQYF. CDR3 DNA sequence: TGTGCCAGCTCACGATCACTAGCGGGGCTGGATACGCAGTATTTT. The full variable domain, in which reference TRBV18 and TRBJ2-3 provide the parts outside the CDR3, is NAGVMQNPRHLVRRRGQEARLRCSPMKGHSHVYWYRQLPEEGLKFMVYLQKENIIDESGMPKERFSAEFPKEGPSILRIQQVVRGDSAAYFCASSRSLAGLDTQYFGPGTRLTVL.